This T cell receptor beta chain was observed in a study of CXCR3-negative and CXCR3-positive naive CD8 T cells. Study-level results: Naive subsets showed comparable surface CD5, and TCR interaction strength was also inferred from TRB CDR3 physicochemistry. The study found comparably high diversity in both naive subsets and much lower diversity in memory CD8+ cells. CXCR3-positive naive cells had more hydrophobic TRB CDR3s than CXCR3-negative naive cells.

The CD45RO-CCR7+CD27+CD95- phenotype denoted naive CD8+ T cells. To note about this clonotype: Its antigen is undetermined.

The study made its TRB cDNA libraries by 5' RACE, adding UMI labels. TCRdb reworked the 5' RACE reads into one entry per CDR3 protein, no DNA. The data include approximately 89,000 distinct CDR3 sequences; the top ten clones carry over 0.4%. The germline V gene encodes CDR1 MNHEY and CDR2 SVGAGI. The CDR3 is 14 residues long. Material for sequencing was naive CXCR3+ CD8+ T cells from blood. Subset indicated: CD45RO-CCR7+CD27+CD95- naive CD8+ T cells expressing CXCR3 (TNR3+). This TCR was recovered from a human donor in good health. Some clones in this sample may be carry-over from other donors' samples. This rearrangement joins TRBV6-5 to TRBJ2-2; no DNA is available, so the TRBD1 call from TCRdb remains unchecked. The CDR3 region is CASSYPQGAGELFF.